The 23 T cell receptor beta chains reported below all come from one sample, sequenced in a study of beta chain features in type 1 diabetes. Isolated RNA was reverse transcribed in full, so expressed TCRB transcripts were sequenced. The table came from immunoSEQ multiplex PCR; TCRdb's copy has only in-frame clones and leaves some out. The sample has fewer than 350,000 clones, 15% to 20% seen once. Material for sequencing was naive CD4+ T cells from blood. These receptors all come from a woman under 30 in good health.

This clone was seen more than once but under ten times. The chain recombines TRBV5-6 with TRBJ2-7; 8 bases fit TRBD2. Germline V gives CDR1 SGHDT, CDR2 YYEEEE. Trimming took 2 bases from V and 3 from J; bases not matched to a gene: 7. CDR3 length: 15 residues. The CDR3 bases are TGTGCCAGCAGCTTAGGACTAGCTGCAGACTACGAGCAGTACTTC. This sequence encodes CASSLGLAADYEQYF.

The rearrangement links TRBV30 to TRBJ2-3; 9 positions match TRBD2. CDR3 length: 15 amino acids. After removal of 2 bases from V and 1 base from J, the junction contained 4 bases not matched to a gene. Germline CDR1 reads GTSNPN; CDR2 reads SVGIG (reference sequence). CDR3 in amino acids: CAWSLAGDGTDTQYF. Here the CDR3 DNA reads TGTGCCTGGAGTTTAGCGGGAGATGGCACAGATACGCAGTATTTT. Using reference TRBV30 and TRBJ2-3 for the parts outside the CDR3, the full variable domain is SQTIHQWPATLVQPVGSPLSLECTVEGTSNPNLYWYRQAAGRGLQLLFYSVGIGQISSEVPQNLSASRPQDRQFILSSKKLLLSDSGFYLCAWSLAGDGTDTQYFGPGTRLTVL.

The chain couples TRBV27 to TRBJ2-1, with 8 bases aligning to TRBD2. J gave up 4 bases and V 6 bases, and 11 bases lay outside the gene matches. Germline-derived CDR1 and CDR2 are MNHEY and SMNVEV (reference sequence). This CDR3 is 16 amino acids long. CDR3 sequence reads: CASSRIGTRGYNEQFF. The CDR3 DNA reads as TGTGCCAGCAGCCGAATCGGGACTAGGGGTTACAATGAGCAGTTCTTC.

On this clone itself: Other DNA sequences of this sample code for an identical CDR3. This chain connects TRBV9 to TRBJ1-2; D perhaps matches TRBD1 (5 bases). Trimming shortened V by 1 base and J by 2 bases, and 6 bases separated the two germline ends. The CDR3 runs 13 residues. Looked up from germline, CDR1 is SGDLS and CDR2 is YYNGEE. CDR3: CASSVQGNYGYTF. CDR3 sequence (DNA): TGTGCCAGCAGCGTACAGGGAAACTATGGCTACACCTTC.

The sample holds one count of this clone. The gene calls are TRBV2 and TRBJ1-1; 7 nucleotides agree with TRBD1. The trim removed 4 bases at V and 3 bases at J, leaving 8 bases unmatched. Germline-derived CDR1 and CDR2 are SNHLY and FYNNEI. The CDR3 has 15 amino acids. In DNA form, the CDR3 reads TGTGCCAGCAGTGTAGGGGCAGGGGGGTACACTGAAGCTTTCTTT. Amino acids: CASSVGAGGYTEAFF.

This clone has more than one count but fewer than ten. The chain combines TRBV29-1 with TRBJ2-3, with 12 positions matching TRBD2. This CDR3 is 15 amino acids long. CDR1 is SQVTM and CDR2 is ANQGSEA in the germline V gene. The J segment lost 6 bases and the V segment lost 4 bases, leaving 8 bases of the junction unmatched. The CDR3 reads CSVARTSGVGDTQYF. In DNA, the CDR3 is TGCAGCGTTGCCCGGACTAGCGGGGTAGGGGATACGCAGTATTTT.

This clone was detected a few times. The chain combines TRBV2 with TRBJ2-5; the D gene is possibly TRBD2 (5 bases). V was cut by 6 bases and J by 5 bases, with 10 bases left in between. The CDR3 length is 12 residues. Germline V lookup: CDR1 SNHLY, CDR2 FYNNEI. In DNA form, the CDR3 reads TGTGCCAGCAGAGAGGGAAGTGAGACCCAGTACTTC. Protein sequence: CASREGSETQYF. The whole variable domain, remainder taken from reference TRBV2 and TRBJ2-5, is EPEVTQTPSHQVTQMGQEVILRCVPISNHLYFYWYRQILGQKVEFLVSFYNNEISEKSEIFDDQFSVERPDGSNFTLKIRSTKLEDSAMYFCASREGSETQYFGPGTRLLVL.

The CDR3 DNA reads TGTGCCAGCTCACCAATTGCGGGAGGGAGCTACGAGCAGTACTTC. Translation gives CASSPIAGGSYEQYF. The chain is built from TRBV18 and TRBJ2-7; 9 bases agree with TRBD2. The germline V gene has CDR1 KGHSH and CDR2 LQKENI. This CDR3 contains 15 residues. After removal of 2 bases from V and 3 bases from J, the junction contained 5 bases not matched to a gene. Combining the CDR3 with reference TRBV18 and TRBJ2-7 gives the whole variable domain NAGVMQNPRHLVRRRGQEARLRCSPMKGHSHVYWYRQLPEEGLKFMVYLQKENIIDESGMPKERFSAEFPKEGPSILRIQQVVRGDSAAYFCASSPIAGGSYEQYFGPGTRLTVT.

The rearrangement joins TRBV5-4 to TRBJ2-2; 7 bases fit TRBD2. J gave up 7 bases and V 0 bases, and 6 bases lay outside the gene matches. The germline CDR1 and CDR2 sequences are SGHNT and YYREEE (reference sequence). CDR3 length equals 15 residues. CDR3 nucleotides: TGTGCCAGCAGCTTGGCGGGAGGAGTGATCGGGGAGCTGTTTTTT. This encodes CASSLAGGVIGELFF.

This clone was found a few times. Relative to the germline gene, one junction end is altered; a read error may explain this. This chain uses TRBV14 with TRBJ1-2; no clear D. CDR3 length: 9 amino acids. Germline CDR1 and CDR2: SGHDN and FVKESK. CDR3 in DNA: TGTGCCAGCAGCCAAGAACCACAATTC. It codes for CASSQEPQF.

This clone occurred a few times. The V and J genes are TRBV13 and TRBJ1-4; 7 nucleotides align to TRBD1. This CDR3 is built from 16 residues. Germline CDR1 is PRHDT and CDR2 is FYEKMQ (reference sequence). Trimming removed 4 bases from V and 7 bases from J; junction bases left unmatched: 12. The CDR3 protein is CASSSRRQGAGEKLFF. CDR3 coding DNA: TGTGCCAGCAGCTCCCGCCGACAGGGCGCCGGTGAAAAACTGTTTTTT.

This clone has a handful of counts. The DNA for the CDR3 is TGTGCCAGCAGCTTGGGGACAGACTTGGACACTGAAGCTTTCTTT. This translates into CASSLGTDLDTEAFF. The rearrangement joins TRBV7-9 to TRBJ1-1; 7 bases map to TRBD1. The CDR3 runs 15 residues. V shed 3 bases, J shed 3 bases, and the junction held 7 bases outside the gene matches. Germline CDR1 is SEHNR and CDR2 is FQNEAQ (reference sequence).

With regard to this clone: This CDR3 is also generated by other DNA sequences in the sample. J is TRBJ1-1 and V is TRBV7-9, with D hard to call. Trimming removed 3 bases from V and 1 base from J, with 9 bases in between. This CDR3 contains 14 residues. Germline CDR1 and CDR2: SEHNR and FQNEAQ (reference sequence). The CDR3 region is CASSLGQQNTEAFF. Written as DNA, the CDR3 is TGTGCCAGCAGCTTGGGCCAGCAGAACACTGAAGCTTTCTTT.

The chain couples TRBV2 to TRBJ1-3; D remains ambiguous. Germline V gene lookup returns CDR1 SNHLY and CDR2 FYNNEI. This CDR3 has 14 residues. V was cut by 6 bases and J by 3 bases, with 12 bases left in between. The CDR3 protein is CASSRNRNGNTIYF. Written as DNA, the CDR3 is TGTGCCAGCAGCCGAAACAGAAATGGAAACACCATATATTTT.

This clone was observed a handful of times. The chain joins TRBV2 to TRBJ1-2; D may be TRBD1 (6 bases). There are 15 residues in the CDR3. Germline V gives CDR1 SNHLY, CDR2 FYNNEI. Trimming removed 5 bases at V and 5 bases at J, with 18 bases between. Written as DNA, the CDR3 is TGTGCCAGCAGTCTCACAGGGCTTGGAATGTATGGCTACACCTTC. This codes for CASSLTGLGMYGYTF.

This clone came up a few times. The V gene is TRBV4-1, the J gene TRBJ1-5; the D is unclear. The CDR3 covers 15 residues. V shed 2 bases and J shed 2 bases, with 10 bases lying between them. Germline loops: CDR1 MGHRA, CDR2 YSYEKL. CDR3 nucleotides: TGCGCCAGCAGCCAAACGGCAGCGGGCAATCAGCCCCAGCATTTT. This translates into CASSQTAAGNQPQHF.

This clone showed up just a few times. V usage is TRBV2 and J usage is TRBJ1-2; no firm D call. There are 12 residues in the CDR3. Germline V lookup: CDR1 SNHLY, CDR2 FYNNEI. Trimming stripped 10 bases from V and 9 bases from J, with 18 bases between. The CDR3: CATSLGSLSYTF. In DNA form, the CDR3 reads TGTGCCACCTCCTTAGGGAGTCTGAGCTACACCTTC.

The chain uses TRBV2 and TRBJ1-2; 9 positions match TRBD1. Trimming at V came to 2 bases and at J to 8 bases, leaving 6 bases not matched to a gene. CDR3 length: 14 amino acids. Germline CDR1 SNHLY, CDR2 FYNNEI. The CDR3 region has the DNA TGTGCCAGCAGTGAAACGGACAGGGGATTCGGCTACACCTTC. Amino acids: CASSETDRGFGYTF.

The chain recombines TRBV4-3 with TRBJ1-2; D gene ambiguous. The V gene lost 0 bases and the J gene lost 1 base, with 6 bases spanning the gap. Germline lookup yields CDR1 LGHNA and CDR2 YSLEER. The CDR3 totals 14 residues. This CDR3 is CASSQEAFNYGYTF. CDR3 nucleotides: TGCGCCAGCAGCCAAGAGGCTTTTAACTATGGCTACACCTTC.

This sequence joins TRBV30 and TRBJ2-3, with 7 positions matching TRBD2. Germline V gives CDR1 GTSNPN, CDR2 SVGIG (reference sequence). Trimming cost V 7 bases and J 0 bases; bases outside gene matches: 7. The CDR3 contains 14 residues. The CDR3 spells CASLGGMSTDTQYF. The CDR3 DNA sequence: TGTGCCTCCCTGGGGGGGATGAGCACAGATACGCAGTATTTT. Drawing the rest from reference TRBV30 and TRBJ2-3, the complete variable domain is SQTIHQWPATLVQPVGSPLSLECTVEGTSNPNLYWYRQAAGRGLQLLFYSVGIGQISSEVPQNLSASRPQDRQFILSSKKLLLSDSGFYLCASLGGMSTDTQYFGPGTRLTVL.

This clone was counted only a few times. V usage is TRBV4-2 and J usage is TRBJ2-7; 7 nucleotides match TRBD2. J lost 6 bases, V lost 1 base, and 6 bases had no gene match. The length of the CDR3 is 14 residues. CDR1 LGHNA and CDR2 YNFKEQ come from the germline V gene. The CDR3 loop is CASSQGTRSAEQYF. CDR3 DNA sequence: TGTGCCAGCAGCCAAGGGACTAGATCAGCCGAGCAGTACTTC.

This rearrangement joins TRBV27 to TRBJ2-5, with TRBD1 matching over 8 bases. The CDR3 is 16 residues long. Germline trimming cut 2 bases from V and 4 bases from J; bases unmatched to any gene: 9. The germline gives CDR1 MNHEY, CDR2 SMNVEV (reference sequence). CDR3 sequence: CASSLIQGAPGETQYF. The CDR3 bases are TGTGCCAGCAGTTTAATTCAGGGGGCGCCTGGAGAGACCCAGTACTTC.

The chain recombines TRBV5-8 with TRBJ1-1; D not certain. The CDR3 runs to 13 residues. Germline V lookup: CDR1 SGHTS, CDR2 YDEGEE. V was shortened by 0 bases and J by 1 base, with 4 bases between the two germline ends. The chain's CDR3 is CASSLGENTEAFF. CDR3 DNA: TGTGCCAGCAGCTTGGGAGAGAACACTGAAGCTTTCTTT.